The rows below give T cell receptor beta chains drawn from one sample of a study of blood T cells in healthy people across ages. One entry per CDR3 protein, called by TCRdb with MiXCR from the 5' RACE reads. This table holds 1,500,000 or so distinct CDR3 sequences, 42% found once. The sequenced sample was blood. Source of these receptors: a woman in her late teens or twenties in good health. CDR3s include the opening cysteine and the closing phenylalanine or tryptophan. A D gene is named only where the DNA matches it firmly. Size is omitted from some rows. Given values are once, few, many or a class for expanded clones.

J	D	V	size	CDR3	DNA
TRBJ1-6	NA	TRBV20-1	NA	CSVRDARGSPLHF	TGCAGTGTAAGGGACGCACGCGGATCACCCCTCCACTTT
TRBJ2-1	NA	TRBV7-2	many	CASSLLQSSYNEQFF	TGTGCCAGCAGCTTATTACAGAGCTCCTACAATGAGCAGTTCTTC
TRBJ1-1	NA	TRBV29-1	NA	CSVEDRGRVLSEAFF	TGCAGCGTTGAAGACCGGGGGCGAGTTCTCTCTGAAGCTTTCTTT
TRBJ2-3	NA	TRBV12-3/TRBV12-4	few	CASSFVSPSTDTQYF	TGTGCCAGCAGTTTCGTCAGCCCTAGCACAGATACGCAGTATTTT
TRBJ2-1	NA	TRBV7-9	few	CASSFEGPEQFF	TGTGCCAGCAGCTTTGAGGGGCCTGAGCAGTTCTTC
TRBJ2-7	TRBD2	TRBV7-8	NA	CASSSGLAGNNEQYF	TGTGCCAGCAGCTCGGGACTAGCGGGGAACAATGAGCAGTACTTC
TRBJ1-2	NA	TRBV7-3	many	CASSQDVSGGYTF	TGTGCCAGCAGCCAAGACGTATCGGGGGGCTACACCTTC
TRBJ2-4	NA	TRBV12-3/TRBV12-4	many	CASSLGSLAKNIQYF	TGTGCCAGCAGTTTGGGTTCCCTGGCCAAAAACATTCAGTACTTC
TRBJ2-1	NA	TRBV6-2/TRBV6-3	few	CASSNRLVLEQFF	TGTGCCAGCAGTAACAGACTCGTTCTTGAGCAGTTCTTC
TRBJ2-7	TRBD1	TRBV28	NA	CASSPTRDRGYEQYF	TGTGCCAGCAGTCCAACCCGGGACAGGGGATACGAGCAGTACTTC
TRBJ2-4	NA	TRBV20-1	NA	CSARDQGYALVAKNIQYF	TGCAGTGCTAGAGATCAGGGTTATGCGCTGGTAGCCAAAAACATTCAGTACTTC
TRBJ2-5	NA	TRBV6-5	NA	CASSLRHRQETQYF	TGTGCCAGCAGTTTACGACATAGACAGGAGACCCAGTACTTC
TRBJ1-1	NA	TRBV29-1	few	CSVAFSTDTEAFF	TGCAGCGTTGCGTTCAGTACGGACACTGAAGCTTTCTTT
TRBJ2-2	NA	TRBV4-3	few	CASSQRAEGSMTGELFF	TGCGCCAGCAGCCAGAGGGCGGAGGGGAGTATGACCGGGGAGCTGTTTTTT
TRBJ2-3	NA	TRBV6-5	NA	CASGFSYIDTQYF	TGTGCCAGCGGTTTCTCTTACATAGATACGCAGTATTTT
TRBJ2-1	TRBD2	TRBV24-1	NA	CATSAPGLAGGYNEQFF	TGTGCCACCAGTGCCCCGGGACTAGCGGGAGGTTACAATGAGCAGTTCTTC
TRBJ1-1	NA	TRBV29-1	NA	CSVEDPVNTEAFF	TGCAGCGTTGAAGACCCAGTGAACACTGAAGCTTTCTTT
TRBJ2-5	TRBD1	TRBV7-2	NA	CASSPQTGGLNIRYF	TGTGCCAGCAGCCCCCAGACAGGGGGCTTAAACATTCGGTACTTC
TRBJ2-1	NA	TRBV11-2	few	CASSLGRSTDEQFF	TGTGCCAGCAGCCTAGGACGGAGTACGGATGAGCAGTTCTTC
TRBJ2-1	NA	TRBV2	NA	CASRLGLYNEQFF	TGTGCCAGCAGACTTGGCCTGTACAATGAGCAGTTCTTC
TRBJ2-1	NA	TRBV7-3	few	CASSSDSDYNEQFF	TGTGCCAGCAGCTCCGACAGTGACTACAATGAGCAGTTCTTC
TRBJ2-5	NA	TRBV20-1	NA	CSAIVVIEGMGSYNEQYF	TGCAGTGCGATAGTAGTCATAGAAGGAATGGGCTCCTACAATGAGCAGTACTTC
TRBJ2-1	NA	TRBV5-1	once	CASSPAGGGYNEQFF	TGCGCCAGCAGCCCTGCTGGTGGAGGCTACAATGAGCAGTTCTTC
TRBJ1-2	NA	TRBV5-4	NA	CASSFGPILANYGYTF	TGTGCCAGCAGCTTCGGTCCGATACTAGCTAACTATGGCTACACCTTC
TRBJ2-3	NA	TRBV20-1	NA	CSAVGRGTDTQYF	TGCAGTGCGGTGGGCCGGGGGACAGATACGCAGTATTTT
TRBJ2-7	TRBD2	TRBV20-1	NA	CSARVWTSGEYNEQYF	TGCAGTGCTAGAGTTTGGACTAGCGGGGAGTACAATGAGCAGTACTTC